This T cell receptor beta chain is drawn from a study of shared clonotypes between healthy human individuals. Assay: immunoSEQ multiplex PCR; the TCRdb copy retains only in-frame clones and omits some. The top ten hold around 24% of the sample, which has approximately 740,000 clones, 92% seen once. Terminally differentiated effector memory CD45RA+ cells were left out of the naive CD8 fraction, which was CD45RO-negative and positively selected for CCR7. Donors were healthy HIV-negative adults without recent acute infections or vaccinations. Within Nashville, Tennessee resided all donors, each a Caucasian adult. V lost 1 base and J 3 bases, leaving 3 bases between the germline ends. The CDR3 totals 12 residues. The germline V gene encodes CDR1 MGHRA and CDR2 YSYEKL.

The V call is TRBV4-1, the J call TRBJ1-2; D uncertain. Sequencing was performed on naive CD8+ T cells sorted from blood. The receptor was isolated from a man aged 30 to 45 in good health. The CDR3 spells CASSQADYGYTF. The CDR3, as DNA: TGCGCCAGCAGCCAAGCCGACTATGGCTACACCTTC.